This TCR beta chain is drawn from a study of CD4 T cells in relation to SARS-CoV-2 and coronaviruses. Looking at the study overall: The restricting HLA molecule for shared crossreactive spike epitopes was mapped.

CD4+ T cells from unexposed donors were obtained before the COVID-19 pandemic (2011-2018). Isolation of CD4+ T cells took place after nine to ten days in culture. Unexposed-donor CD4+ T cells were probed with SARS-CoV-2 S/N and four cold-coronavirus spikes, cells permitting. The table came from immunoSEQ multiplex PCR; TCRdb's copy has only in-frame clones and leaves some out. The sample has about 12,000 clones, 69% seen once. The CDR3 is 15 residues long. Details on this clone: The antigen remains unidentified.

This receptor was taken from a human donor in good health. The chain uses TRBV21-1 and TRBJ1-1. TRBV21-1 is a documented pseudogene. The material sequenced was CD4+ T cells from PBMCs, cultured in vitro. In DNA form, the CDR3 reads TGTGCCACACTACCTCGTCCGGGACTGGGGGCTGAAGCTTTCTTT. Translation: CATLPRPGLGAEAFF.